The 23 T cell receptor beta chains below all came from one sample that was sequenced in a study of shared clonotypes between healthy human individuals. It was CD45RO-negative cells, positively selected for CCR7, that made up naive CD8 cells, with terminally differentiated effector memory CD45RA+ cells excluded. Using immunoSEQ multiplex PCR, the repertoire was profiled, and TCRdb retains in-frame clones only, with some absent. The sample carries about 2.1 million clones, 85% to 95% recorded once. Sequenced sample: naive CD8+ T cells from PBMCs. These receptors all stem from a man aged 18 to 35 in good health. Some clones in this sample may be carry-over from other donors' samples.

The table lists this clone with a few counts. This specimen includes other DNA sequences encoding the same CDR3. V and J are TRBV27 and TRBJ1-1, with 9 bases aligning to TRBD1. Unmatched junction bases numbered 1, after V lost 2 bases and J lost 3 bases. There are 14 residues in the CDR3. Germline CDR1 and CDR2: MNHEY and SMNVEV (reference sequence). CDR3 sequence: CASSLRDRDTEAFF. In DNA form, the CDR3 reads TGTGCCAGCAGTTTAAGGGACAGGGACACTGAAGCTTTCTTT.

For this clone: This sample also contains other DNA sequences that code for the same CDR3. This chain uses TRBV9 with TRBJ2-3; D is unclear. CDR1 is SGDLS, CDR2 YYNGEE, per germline. The CDR3 is made up of 12 amino acids. The V end was cut by 3 bases, the J end by 2 bases, with 4 bases between. CDR3 sequence reads: CASSGSTDTQYF. The CDR3 coding sequence is TGTGCCAGCAGCGGATCCACAGATACGCAGTATTTT.

This chain connects TRBV15 to TRBJ2-5; D may be TRBD1 or TRBD2 (5 bases each). The CDR3 runs 16 residues. V was trimmed by 8 bases and J by 4 bases, leaving 23 bases between them. Germline assignment: CDR1 LNHNV and CDR2 YYDKDF (reference sequence). The CDR3 DNA reads TGTGCCACCGCAAGAGGCGAGGGGCCAAGAGGAGAGACCCAGTACTTC. Protein: CATARGEGPRGETQYF.

This chain uses TRBV19 with TRBJ1-5, with 7 bases that match TRBD1. The CDR3 is made up of 13 amino acids. V was clipped by 5 bases and J by 2 bases; unmatched bases: 0. Germline V gene lookup returns CDR1 LNHDA and CDR2 SQIVND (reference sequence). The CDR3 is CASSGTGNQPQHF. CDR3 coding DNA: TGTGCCAGTAGTGGGACAGGCAATCAGCCCCAGCATTTT.

This chain joins TRBV28 and TRBJ1-5; a possible D gene is TRBD1 (5 bases). V gave up 4 bases and J gave up 0 bases, with 7 bases separating them. Looked up from germline, CDR1 is MDHEN and CDR2 is SYDVKM. The length of the CDR3 is 14 residues. The CDR3 region has the DNA TGTGCCAGCAGTTACAGGCCTAGCAATCAGCCCCAGCATTTT. It encodes CASSYRPSNQPQHF.

The chain is built from TRBV6-5 and TRBJ2-6; D unresolved. With 5 bases removed from V and 0 bases from J, the gap between germline ends came to 8 bases. Germline CDR1 reads MNHEY; CDR2 reads SVGAGI. The CDR3 runs to 15 residues. The CDR3 DNA sequence: TGTGCCAGCAGTCCGAATAGCTCTGGGGCCAACGTCCTGACTTTC. This encodes CASSPNSSGANVLTF.

The chain employs TRBV5-1 and TRBJ2-1; the D call may be TRBD1 or TRBD2 (5 bases each). The CDR3 runs to 12 residues. V dropped 5 bases and J dropped 10 bases, with 13 bases sitting between them. Germline V CDR1 and CDR2: SGHRS, YFSETQ. The CDR3 bases are TGCGCCAGCAGAGAGGGGACGGGAGAGCAGTTCTTC. Its protein is CASREGTGEQFF.

This chain uses TRBV19 with TRBJ2-7, with a possible D match to TRBD1 (6 bases). The germline V gene has CDR1 LNHDA and CDR2 SQIVND (reference sequence). The CDR3 runs 14 residues. The ends were cut back, 6 bases at V and 0 bases at J, with 12 bases in the middle. CDR3 sequence reads: CASRSLDSSYEQYF. CDR3 bases: TGTGCCAGTAGATCCCTGGACAGCTCCTACGAGCAGTACTTC.

The chain carries TRBV28 and TRBJ1-5; TRBD1 matches 9 bases. The CDR3 spans 19 residues. Germline V gene lookup returns CDR1 MDHEN and CDR2 SYDVKM. V lost 8 bases and J lost 2; bases outside the gene matches: 19. CDR3 sequence (DNA): TGTGCCAGCGTCCACTGGCCGGGACAGGGTATTACGGGCAATCAGCCCCAGCATTTT. Amino acid sequence: CASVHWPGQGITGNQPQHF.

This sequence joins TRBV28 and TRBJ1-2; D possibly corresponds to TRBD1 (5 bases). This CDR3 is 13 amino acids long. The V gene's germline CDR1 is MDHEN and CDR2 SYDVKM. Trimming took off 3 bases at V and 7 bases at J, with 12 bases between the two ends. DNA for the CDR3: TGTGCCAGCAGTTTGGTCAGGGACGGTGGCTACACCTTC. Translating it yields CASSLVRDGGYTF.

J is TRBJ2-3 and V is TRBV27; D tentatively reads TRBD1 or TRBD2 (5 bases each). This CDR3 has 16 residues. With 5 bases removed from V and 3 bases from J, the gap between germline ends came to 18 bases. The V gene's germline CDR1 is MNHEY and CDR2 SMNVEV (reference sequence). CDR3 region: CASSNRDPGATDTQYF. For the CDR3, the DNA is TGTGCCAGCAGTAACCGGGACCCCGGAGCGACAGATACGCAGTATTTT.

The chain has TRBV27 and TRBJ2-7, with 10 bases aligning to TRBD2. This CDR3 has 17 amino acids. Germline values: CDR1 MNHEY, CDR2 SMNVEV (reference sequence). The V gene end was trimmed by 3 bases and the J gene end by 3 bases; junction bases not matched to a gene: 11. The CDR3 spells CASSLQPSGGLYYEQYF. DNA for the CDR3: TGTGCCAGCAGTTTGCAGCCTAGCGGGGGCCTCTACTACGAGCAGTACTTC.

The rearrangement uses TRBV27 and TRBJ2-7, with 7 bases that match TRBD1. CDR1 and CDR2 from the germline V gene are MNHEY and SMNVEV (reference sequence). The CDR3 runs to 14 residues. V gave up 2 bases and J gave up 7 bases; unmatched junction bases: 8. The CDR3, as DNA: TGTGCCAGCAGTTTAGACAGGGAAATTCAGGAGCAGTACTTC. Its translation is CASSLDREIQEQYF.

The chain links TRBV9 to TRBJ1-2; perhaps TRBD1 as D (6 bases). CDR3 length equals 14 residues. Between the trimmed V and J ends, which lost 3 bases and 5 bases, there was a span of 14 bases. Per the germline V gene, CDR1 is SGDLS and CDR2 is YYNGEE. The CDR3 DNA reads as TGTGCCAGCAGCGCCGGACAGAGTTTTTATGGCTACACCTTC. This translates into CASSAGQSFYGYTF.

This sequence joins TRBV4-1 and TRBJ2-7, with D possibly TRBD2 on 7 matching bases. This CDR3 has 14 residues. V was cut by 4 bases and J by 3 bases, with 13 bases left in between. Germline V gene data show CDR1 as MGHRA and CDR2 as YSYEKL. CDR3 region: CASSPPGGNYEQYF. The CDR3 DNA reads as TGCGCCAGCAGCCCCCCGGGGGGCAACTACGAGCAGTACTTC.

The chain joins TRBV28 to TRBJ2-3; D not resolved. Trimming shortened V by 1 base and J by 4 bases, and 9 bases separated the two germline ends. The CDR3 loop spans 14 amino acids. Germline CDR1 MDHEN, CDR2 SYDVKM. The DNA for the CDR3 is TGTGCCAGCAGTTTATATCCGGGCCCAGATACGCAGTATTTT. It is translated as CASSLYPGPDTQYF. The variable domain in full, completed from reference TRBV28 and TRBJ2-3, reads DVKVTQSSRYLVKRTGEKVFLECVQDMDHENMFWYRQDPGLGLRLIYFSYDVKMKEKGDIPEGYSVSREKKERFSLILESASTNQTSMYLCASSLYPGPDTQYFGPGTRLTVL.

V gene TRBV18 combines with J gene TRBJ2-7, with D possibly TRBD1 on 6 matching bases. Germline V gene sequence: CDR1 KGHSH, CDR2 LQKENI. The V end was cut by 2 bases, the J end by 6 bases, with 11 bases between. The CDR3 totals 13 residues. CDR3 DNA sequence: TGTGCCAGCTCACCAGGGACACTCGGCGAGCAGTACTTC. Encoded protein: CASSPGTLGEQYF.

Details on this clone: Other DNA sequences of this sample code for an identical CDR3. The chain couples TRBV9 to TRBJ1-1; TRBD1 aligns across 8 bases. The ends lost 5 bases at V and 4 bases at J; junction bases unmatched: 4. The germline CDR1 and CDR2 sequences are SGDLS and YYNGEE. The CDR3 extends over 13 amino acids. The CDR3 region has the DNA TGTGCCAGCAGTCCAGGGGGCGGCACTGAAGCTTTCTTT. This gives the protein CASSPGGGTEAFF. Filled out from reference TRBV9 and TRBJ1-1, the complete variable domain reads DSGVTQTPKHLITATGQRVTLRCSPRSGDLSVYWYQQSLDQGLQFLIQYYNGEERAKGNILERFSAQQFPDLHSELNLSSLELGDSALYFCASSPGGGTEAFFGQGTRLTVV.

This sequence joins TRBV9 and TRBJ2-2; no clear D. CDR1 is SGDLS, CDR2 YYNGEE, per germline. This CDR3 is built from 13 residues. Trimming shortened V by 4 bases and J by 9 bases, and 13 bases separated the two germline ends. The CDR3 loop is CASSPPSSRELFF. The CDR3 bases are TGTGCCAGCAGCCCCCCGAGTTCAAGGGAGCTGTTTTTT.

The rearrangement links TRBV27 to TRBJ2-1; 8 bases line up with TRBD2. This CDR3 contains 16 residues. Trimming removed 3 bases from V and 8 bases from J; junction bases left unmatched: 12. Germline V CDR1 and CDR2: MNHEY, SMNVEV (reference sequence). DNA for the CDR3: TGTGCCAGCAGTTTGGTCGGAGCGGGAGAGGTAGATGAGCAGTTCTTC. Translated: CASSLVGAGEVDEQFF.

This sequence joins TRBV6-1 and TRBJ1-2; perhaps TRBD1 as D (6 bases). Trimming shortened V by 3 bases and J by 2 bases, and 13 bases separated the two germline ends. The germline CDR1 and CDR2 sequences are MNHNS and SASEGT. The CDR3 consists of 15 residues. CDR3 in amino acids: CASSEPKQGNYGYTF. The CDR3 DNA reads TGTGCCAGCAGTGAGCCGAAACAGGGAAACTATGGCTACACCTTC.

J is TRBJ1-5 and V is TRBV19; tentatively, D is TRBD1 (6 bases). The CDR3 runs 15 residues. V was trimmed by 7 bases and J by 2 bases, leaving 15 bases between them. Per the germline V gene, CDR1 is LNHDA and CDR2 is SQIVND (reference sequence). The chain's CDR3 is CASTRGTFGNQPQHF. The CDR3, as DNA: TGTGCCAGTACCCGAGGGACATTTGGCAATCAGCCCCAGCATTTT.

This clone showed up just once. The chain joins TRBV10-3 to TRBJ2-5; 11 bases fit TRBD2. CDR3 length equals 17 residues. V shed 4 bases and J 2 bases; nucleotides not matched to a gene: 9. Germline CDR1 reads ENHRY; CDR2 reads SYGVKD. The CDR3 nucleotides read TGTGCCATCAGTGTAGGAGAGAGACTAGCGGGACAAGAGACCCAGTACTTC. Translation gives CAISVGERLAGQETQYF.